This T cell receptor beta chain was obtained from a study of blood T cell repertoires in COVID-19. Study in general: Samples came from the United States, Italy and Spain, spanning acute and convalescent COVID-19. PBMCs, B-cell-depleted T cells, or T cells provided the cDNA or gDNA that made up the material.

The CDR3 is 15 residues long. Deletions cut 8 bases from V and 0 bases from J, with 14 bases between. Looked up from germline, CDR1 is MNHNY and CDR2 is SVGAGI (reference sequence). Under the authors' procedure: Amplifying reference gene primers gave estimates of nucleated cell counts. Clones were read by immunoSEQ multiplex PCR, and TCRdb kept only the in-frame ones, dropping some. Clone size and the V and J calls come from that table; the DNA yielded D and trimming. The sample records about 280,000 clones, approximately 86% being singletons. This TCR was sampled from a young man with active or convalescent COVID-19. Sequencing input: peripheral blood. The gene calls are TRBV6-6 and TRBJ1-3; D possibly corresponds to TRBD1 (5 bases). The CDR3 bases are TGTGCCAGCCTCGTGCGACAGCGCTCTGGAAACACCATATATTTT. Translating it yields CASLVRQRSGNTIYF.